A selection of T cell receptor beta chains follows, all from one sample in a study of long-term antiretroviral therapy in people with HIV. TCRdb's copy holds only in-frame clones and misses some; the assay was immunoSEQ multiplex PCR. The sample has about 27,000 clones; roughly 85% are singletons. The sample consisted of unsorted PBMCs, taken 2.3 years after starting antiretroviral therapy. These receptors all stem from a middle-aged man with HIV. The CDR3 runs from the conserved cysteine through the conserved F or W. The D gene is left open where the match is weak. Size is omitted from some rows. Given values are once, few, many or a class for expanded clones.

CDR3 length | D gene | clone size | J gene | V gene | CDR3 protein | CDR3 DNA
11 | - | once | TRBJ2-1 | TRBV20-1 | CSARIGAAQFF | TGCAGTGCTAGAATTGGGGCTGCGCAGTTCTTC
11 | - | - | TRBJ2-1 | TRBV10-2 | CASREYNEQFF | TGCGCCAGCAGAGAATACAATGAGCAGTTCTTC
15 | - | - | TRBJ2-6 | TRBV6-6 | CASSPKGSGANVLTF | TGTGCCAGCAGCCCCAAGGGCTCTGGGGCCAACGTCCTGACTTTC
14 | - | - | TRBJ2-2 | TRBV5-6 | CASSLAGVGGELFF | TGTGCCAGCAGCTTGGCAGGGGTTGGCGGGGAGCTGTTTTTT
15 | TRBD1 | - | TRBJ2-7 | TRBV6-1 | CASSGQGILNYEQYF | TGTGCCAGCAGTGGACAGGGGATACTCAACTACGAGCAGTACTTC
16 | TRBD2 | - | TRBJ2-5 | TRBV4-1 | CASSQLLAGLQETQYF | TGCGCCAGCAGCCAACTTCTAGCGGGATTACAAGAGACCCAGTACTTC
15 | - | - | TRBJ1-3 | TRBV7-2 | CASSLVWGAGNTIYF | TGTGCCAGCAGCTTAGTATGGGGGGCAGGAAACACCATATATTTT
15 | TRBD2 | - | TRBJ2-7 | TRBV2 | CASSEDLTSGFEQYF | TGTGCCAGCAGTGAAGATCTGACTAGCGGGTTCGAGCAGTACTTC
14 | - | - | TRBJ1-3 | TRBV5-6 | CASSTGTAGNTIYF | TGTGCCAGCAGCACCGGGACGGCTGGAAACACCATATATTTT
16 | TRBD1 | once | TRBJ2-7 | TRBV5-1 | CASSLGTGGTSYEQYF | TGCGCCAGCAGCTTGGGGACAGGGGGAACCTCCTACGAGCAGTACTTC
16 | TRBD1 | few | TRBJ2-7 | TRBV11-2 | CASSSGTGTGTYEQYF | TGTGCCAGCAGCTCGGGCACCGGGACAGGGACCTACGAGCAGTACTTC
13 | TRBD1 | once | TRBJ2-7 | TRBV18 | CASSRDRGYEQYF | TGTGCCAGCTCTCGGGACAGGGGCTACGAGCAGTACTTC
14 | - | few | TRBJ2-2 | TRBV4-1 | CASSQLPSSGELFF | TGCGCCAGCAGCCAACTCCCGAGTTCGGGGGAGCTGTTTTTT
15 | TRBD1 | - | TRBJ2-7 | TRBV7-9 | CASSGPRDRGYEQYF | TGTGCCAGCAGCGGACCGCGGGACAGGGGCTACGAGCAGTACTTC
13 | - | - | TRBJ2-7 | TRBV6-6 | CASRPTDYYEQYF | TGTGCCAGCAGACCGACAGATTACTACGAGCAGTACTTC
13 | TRBD1 | - | TRBJ2-7 | TRBV29-1 | CSAGTGFGYEQYF | TGCAGCGCCGGGACAGGGTTTGGTTACGAGCAGTACTTC
15 | - | - | TRBJ2-3 | TRBV5-1 | CASSLLGRGTDTQYF | TGCGCCAGCAGCTTGCTAGGCAGGGGCACAGATACGCAGTATTTT
13 | - | few | TRBJ1-2 | TRBV14 | CASSWRMNYGYTF | TGTGCCAGCAGCTGGCGAATGAACTATGGCTACACCTTC
12 | - | - | TRBJ1-2 | TRBV5-5 | CASSLTGNGYTF | TGTGCCAGCAGCTTGACAGGGAATGGCTACACCTTC
17 | - | - | TRBJ2-3 | TRBV11-2 | CASSLDQTGFGTDTQYF | TGTGCCAGCAGCTTAGATCAAACAGGGTTCGGCACAGATACGCAGTATTTT
16 | TRBD2 | - | TRBJ2-3 | TRBV27 | CASSLVAGRYADTQYF | TGTGCCAGCAGTTTAGTAGCGGGGAGGTACGCAGATACGCAGTATTTT
18 | TRBD2 | - | TRBJ2-7 | TRBV4-2 | CASSQDATGTTNVYEQYF | TGTGCCAGCAGCCAAGATGCAACCGGGACTACGAACGTCTACGAGCAGTACTTC
16 | TRBD2 | - | TRBJ2-5 | TRBV5-5 | CASSGMTSGKGETQYF | TGTGCCAGCAGCGGGATGACTAGCGGGAAAGGAGAGACCCAGTACTTC
14 | - | - | TRBJ1-1 | TRBV6-1 | CASTLPRQDLEAFF | TGTGCCAGCACTCTGCCTCGACAGGACCTCGAAGCTTTCTTT
15 | - | - | TRBJ2-2 | TRBV19 | CASSLGLDNTGELFF | TGTGCCAGTAGCCTGGGACTTGACAACACCGGGGAGCTGTTTTTT
14 | TRBD2 | - | TRBJ2-1 | TRBV19 | CASSSRAGANEQFF | TGTGCCAGTAGTTCCCGGGCGGGAGCTAATGAGCAGTTCTTC
12 | - | - | TRBJ2-7 | TRBV6-5 | CASSYSEYEQYF | TGTGCCAGCAGTTACTCCGAATACGAGCAGTACTTC
15 | TRBD1 | - | TRBJ1-6 | TRBV19 | CASSKQGPNNSPLHF | TGTGCCAGTAGTAAACAGGGGCCGAATAATTCACCCCTCCACTTT
15 | TRBD1 | - | TRBJ1-1 | TRBV9 | CASSVDRQGGTEAFF | TGTGCCAGCAGCGTAGATCGACAGGGGGGGACTGAAGCTTTCTTT
15 | TRBD1 | few | TRBJ2-7 | TRBV4-1 | CASSQEGQGAREQYF | TGCGCCAGCAGCCAAGAGGGGCAGGGGGCGCGTGAGCAGTACTTC
14 | - | - | TRBJ2-7 | TRBV11-3 | CASSWGTGTNEQYF | TGTGCCAGCAGCTGGGGAACAGGGACCAACGAGCAGTACTTC
14 | TRBD1 | - | TRBJ2-1 | TRBV6-6 | CASSRQGSYNEQFF | TGTGCCAGCAGTCGACAGGGTTCCTACAATGAGCAGTTCTTC
17 | - | - | TRBJ2-7 | TRBV7-8 | CASSLVNGQGDSYEQYF | TGTGCCAGCAGCTTGGTTAATGGGCAGGGCGACTCCTACGAGCAGTACTTC
12 | - | few | TRBJ1-5 | TRBV7-9 | CASSLGAQPQHF | TGTGCCAGCAGCTTGGGTGCTCAGCCCCAGCATTTT
14 | TRBD1 | once | TRBJ2-7 | TRBV15 | CATSRRQGSSEQYF | TGTGCCACCAGCAGACGACAGGGATCCAGCGAGCAGTACTTC
14 | - | - | TRBJ2-3 | TRBV5-5 | CASSPGRNTDTQYF | TGTGCCAGCAGCCCAGGGCGGAACACAGATACGCAGTATTTT
15 | - | few | TRBJ2-7 | TRBV9 | CASSVGDSGPYEQYF | TGTGCCAGCAGCGTGGGGGATAGCGGACCCTACGAGCAGTACTTC
12 | - | few | TRBJ1-4 | TRBV10-3 | CATQGLGEKLFF | TGTGCCACACAGGGTCTGGGTGAAAAACTGTTTTTT
16 | - | - | TRBJ1-1 | TRBV11-2 | CASSLEFWGKNTEAFF | TGTGCCAGCAGCTTAGAATTCTGGGGGAAGAACACTGAAGCTTTCTTT
16 | TRBD1 | - | TRBJ1-2 | TRBV4-2 | CASSLWTGGEDYGYTF | TGTGCCAGCAGCCTATGGACAGGGGGCGAAGACTATGGCTACACCTTC
15 | TRBD1 | - | TRBJ1-3 | TRBV9 | CASSSGQGTGNTIYF | TGTGCCAGCAGCTCGGGACAGGGGACTGGAAACACCATATATTTT
15 | - | - | TRBJ2-3 | TRBV6-5 | CASSYGDTSTDTQYF | TGTGCCAGCAGTTACGGGGACACTAGCACAGATACGCAGTATTTT
15 | - | - | TRBJ2-7 | TRBV2 | CASSEAGGWSYEQYF | TGTGCCAGCAGTGAAGCGGGGGGCTGGTCCTACGAGCAGTACTTC
14 | TRBD1 | - | TRBJ1-3 | TRBV9 | CASTRTDRGDTIYF | TGTGCCAGCACGCGAACGGACAGGGGTGACACCATATATTTT
14 | - | - | TRBJ1-6 | TRBV6-1 | CASSVGGSDSPLHF | TGTGCCAGCTCGGTGGGTGGCAGTGATTCACCCCTCCACTTT